This T cell receptor (beta chain) was captured by sequencing in a study of cytomegalovirus exposure and HLA in healthy donors. Worth noting for this clone: The target antigen is unknown.

General study results and limits: Follow-up analysis found HLA locus-dependent TCR association rates, highest for DRB1 and lowest for HLA-C. More clonal expansion characterized HLA-associated TCR beta chains than equally common others in a later analysis. TCR beta V- and J-gene trimming was later associated with a missense DCLRE1C variant.

Germline V gene lookup returns CDR1 MNHEY and CDR2 SVGAGI. Trimming removed 3 bases from V and 8 bases from J; junction bases left unmatched: 9. The CDR3 consists of 15 residues. It was with 60 Vbeta and 13 Jbeta primers that the PCR ran. Original analysis: An analysis performed later counted 75 million to 80 million unique TCR beta chains (around 11 million of them shared). Sequenced by immunoSEQ multiplex PCR; TCRdb stores in-frame clones only, minus some. That table furnishes V, J and clone size, whereas the DNA furnished D and trimming. The sample shows some 110,000 clones, less than 80% of them seen only once.

The sample comprised PBMCs. The chain employs TRBV6-5 and TRBJ2-1; 8 bases agree with TRBD2. The receptor was isolated from a woman aged 40 to 50 in good health and CMV-seropositive. The CDR3 DNA follows: TGTGCCAGCAGTTATCGCGGGGGGCCCGTTCATGAGCAGTTCTTC. This gives the protein CASSYRGGPVHEQFF.